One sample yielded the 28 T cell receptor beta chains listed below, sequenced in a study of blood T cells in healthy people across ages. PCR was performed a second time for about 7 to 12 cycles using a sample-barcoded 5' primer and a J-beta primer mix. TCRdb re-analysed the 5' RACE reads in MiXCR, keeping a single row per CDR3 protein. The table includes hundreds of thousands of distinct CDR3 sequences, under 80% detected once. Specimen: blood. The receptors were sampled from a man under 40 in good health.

The CDR3 spells CASSYRSTEAFF. CDR3 in DNA: TGTGCCAGCAGTTACAGGAGCACTGAAGCTTTCTTT. The rearrangement joins TRBV6-2 or TRBV6-3 to TRBJ1-1; D gene uncertain. The CDR3 spans 12 residues. CDR1 and CDR2 (germline): MNHEY, SVGEGT. Trimming stripped 2 bases from V and 4 bases from J, with 5 bases between.

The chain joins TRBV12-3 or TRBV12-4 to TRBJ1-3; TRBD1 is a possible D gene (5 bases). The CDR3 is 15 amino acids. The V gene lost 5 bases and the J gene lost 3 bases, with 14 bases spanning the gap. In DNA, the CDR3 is TGTGCCAGCAGTCCACCAGGGTTTGGTGGAAACACCATATATTTT. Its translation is CASSPPGFGGNTIYF.

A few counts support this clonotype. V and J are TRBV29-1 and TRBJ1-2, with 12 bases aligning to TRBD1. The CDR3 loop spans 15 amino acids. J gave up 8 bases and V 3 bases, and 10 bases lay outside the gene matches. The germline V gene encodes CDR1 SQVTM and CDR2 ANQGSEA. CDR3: CSVDGGDRGRYGYTF. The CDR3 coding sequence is TGCAGCGTTGACGGGGGGGACAGGGGGCGATACGGCTACACCTTC.

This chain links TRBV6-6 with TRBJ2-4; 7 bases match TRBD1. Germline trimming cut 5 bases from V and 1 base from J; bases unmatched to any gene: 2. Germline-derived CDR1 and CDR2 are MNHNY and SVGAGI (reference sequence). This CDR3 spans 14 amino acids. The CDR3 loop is CASSKQGAKNIQYF. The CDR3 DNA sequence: TGTGCCAGCAGTAAACAGGGGGCCAAAAACATTCAGTACTTC.

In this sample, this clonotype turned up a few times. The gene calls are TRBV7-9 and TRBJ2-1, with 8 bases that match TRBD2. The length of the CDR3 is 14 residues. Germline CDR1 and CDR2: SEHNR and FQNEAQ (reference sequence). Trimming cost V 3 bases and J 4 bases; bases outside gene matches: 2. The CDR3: CASSFGGAYNEQFF. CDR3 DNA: TGTGCCAGCAGCTTCGGGGGGGCTTACAATGAGCAGTTCTTC.

The CDR3 DNA sequence: TGTGCCAGCAGCCAAGACAGGTGGGGCCGGTACTTC. The encoded protein is CASSQDRWGRYF. This chain joins TRBV3-1 and TRBJ2-7, with D possibly TRBD1 on 5 matching bases. Between the trimmed V and J ends, which lost 0 bases and 12 bases, there was a span of 12 bases. The CDR3 is made up of 12 amino acids. Per germline, CDR1 LGHDT and CDR2 YNNKEL (reference sequence).

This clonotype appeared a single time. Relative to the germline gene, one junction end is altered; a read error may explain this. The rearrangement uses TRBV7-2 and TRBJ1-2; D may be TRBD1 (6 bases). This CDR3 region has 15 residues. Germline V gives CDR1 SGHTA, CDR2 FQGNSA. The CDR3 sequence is CANSLADGGRGGYTF. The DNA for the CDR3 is TGTGCCAACAGCTTAGCGGACGGGGGGCGCGGTGGCTACACCTTC.

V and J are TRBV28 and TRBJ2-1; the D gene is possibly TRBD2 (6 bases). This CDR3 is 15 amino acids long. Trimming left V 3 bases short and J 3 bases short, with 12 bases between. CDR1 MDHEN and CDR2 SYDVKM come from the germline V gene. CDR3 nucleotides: TGTGCCAGCAGTTTCGTGGGACTTAGCTACAATGAGCAGTTCTTC. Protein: CASSFVGLSYNEQFF.

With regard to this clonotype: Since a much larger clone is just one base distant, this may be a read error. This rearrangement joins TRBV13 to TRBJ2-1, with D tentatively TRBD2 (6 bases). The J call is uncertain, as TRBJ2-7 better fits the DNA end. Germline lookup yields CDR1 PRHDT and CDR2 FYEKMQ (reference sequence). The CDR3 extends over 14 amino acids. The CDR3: CASGVGDSYNEQYF. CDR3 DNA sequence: TGTGCCAGCGGGGTCGGGGACTCCTACAATGAGCAGTACTTC.

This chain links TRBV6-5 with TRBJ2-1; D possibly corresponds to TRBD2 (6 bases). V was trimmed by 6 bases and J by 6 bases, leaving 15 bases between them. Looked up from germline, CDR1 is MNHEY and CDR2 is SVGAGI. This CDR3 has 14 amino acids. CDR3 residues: CASSWGLSGNEQFF. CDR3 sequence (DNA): TGTGCCAGCAGCTGGGGACTCAGCGGCAATGAGCAGTTCTTC.

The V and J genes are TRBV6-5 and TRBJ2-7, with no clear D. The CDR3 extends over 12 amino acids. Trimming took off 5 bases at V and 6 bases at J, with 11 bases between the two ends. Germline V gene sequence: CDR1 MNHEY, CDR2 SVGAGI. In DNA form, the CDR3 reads TGTGCCAGCAGTCCGTCGATGGGCGAGCAGTACTTC. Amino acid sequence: CASSPSMGEQYF.

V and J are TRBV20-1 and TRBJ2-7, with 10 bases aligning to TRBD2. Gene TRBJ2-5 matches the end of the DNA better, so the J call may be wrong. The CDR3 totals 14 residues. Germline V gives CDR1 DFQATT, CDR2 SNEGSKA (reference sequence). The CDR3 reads CSARQRGGGETQYF. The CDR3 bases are TGCAGTGCTAGACAGCGGGGGGGCGGGGAGACCCAGTACTTC.

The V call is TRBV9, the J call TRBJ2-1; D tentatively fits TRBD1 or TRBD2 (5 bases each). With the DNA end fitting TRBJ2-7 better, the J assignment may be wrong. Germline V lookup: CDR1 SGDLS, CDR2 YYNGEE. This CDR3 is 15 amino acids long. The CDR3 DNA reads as TGTGCCAGCAGCGAGACGCCGGGACCACCTCGGCAGCAGTACTTC. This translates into CASSETPGPPRQQYF.

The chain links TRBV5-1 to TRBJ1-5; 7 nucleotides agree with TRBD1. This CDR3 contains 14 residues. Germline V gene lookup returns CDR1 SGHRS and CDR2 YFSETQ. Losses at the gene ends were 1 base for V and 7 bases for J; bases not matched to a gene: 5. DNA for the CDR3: TGCGCCAGCAGCTTGACAGGGGACGGGCAGCCCCAGCATTTT. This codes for CASSLTGDGQPQHF.

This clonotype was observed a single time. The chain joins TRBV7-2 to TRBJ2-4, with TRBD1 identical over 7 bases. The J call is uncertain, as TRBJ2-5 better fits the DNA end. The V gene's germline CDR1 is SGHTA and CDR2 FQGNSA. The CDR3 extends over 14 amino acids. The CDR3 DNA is TGTGCCAGCAGCTTCGCCGGGACAGAAGAGACCCAGTACTTC. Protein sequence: CASSFAGTEETQYF.

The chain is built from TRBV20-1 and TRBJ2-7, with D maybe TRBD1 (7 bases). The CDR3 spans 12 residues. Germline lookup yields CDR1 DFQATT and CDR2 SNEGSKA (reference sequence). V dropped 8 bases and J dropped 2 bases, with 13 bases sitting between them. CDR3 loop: CSPGGTPYEQYF. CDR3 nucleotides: TGCAGTCCAGGGGGGACCCCCTACGAGCAGTACTTC.

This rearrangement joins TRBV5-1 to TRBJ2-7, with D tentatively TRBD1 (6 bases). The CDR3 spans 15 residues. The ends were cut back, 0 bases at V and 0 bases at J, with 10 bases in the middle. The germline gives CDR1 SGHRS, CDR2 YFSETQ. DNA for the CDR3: TGCGCCAGCAGCTTGGGACAGGCCCTCTCCTACGAGCAGTACTTC. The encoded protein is CASSLGQALSYEQYF.

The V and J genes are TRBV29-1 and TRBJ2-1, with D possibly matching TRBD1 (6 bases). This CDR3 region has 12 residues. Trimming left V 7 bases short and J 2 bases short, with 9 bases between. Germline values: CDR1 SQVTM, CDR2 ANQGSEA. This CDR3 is CSDRDTYNEQFF. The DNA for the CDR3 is TGCAGCGACCGGGACACCTACAATGAGCAGTTCTTC.

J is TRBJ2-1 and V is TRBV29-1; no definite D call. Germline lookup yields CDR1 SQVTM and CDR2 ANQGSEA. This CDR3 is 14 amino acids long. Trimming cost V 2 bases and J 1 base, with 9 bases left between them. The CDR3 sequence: CSVEWSDSYNEQFF. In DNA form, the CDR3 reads TGCAGCGTTGAATGGTCAGATTCCTACAATGAGCAGTTCTTC.

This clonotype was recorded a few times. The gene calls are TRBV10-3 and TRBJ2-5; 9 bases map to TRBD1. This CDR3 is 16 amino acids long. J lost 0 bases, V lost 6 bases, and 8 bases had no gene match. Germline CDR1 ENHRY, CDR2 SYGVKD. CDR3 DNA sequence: TGTGCCATCAGCGTGGACAGGGGAAAGGACCAAGAGACCCAGTACTTC. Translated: CAISVDRGKDQETQYF.

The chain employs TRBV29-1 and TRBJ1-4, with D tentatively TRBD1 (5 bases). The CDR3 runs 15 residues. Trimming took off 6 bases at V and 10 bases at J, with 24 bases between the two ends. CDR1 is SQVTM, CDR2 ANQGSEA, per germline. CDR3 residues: CSVSTGEMGRGKLFF. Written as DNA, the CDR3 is TGCAGCGTCTCGACCGGGGAAATGGGACGTGGAAAACTGTTTTTT.

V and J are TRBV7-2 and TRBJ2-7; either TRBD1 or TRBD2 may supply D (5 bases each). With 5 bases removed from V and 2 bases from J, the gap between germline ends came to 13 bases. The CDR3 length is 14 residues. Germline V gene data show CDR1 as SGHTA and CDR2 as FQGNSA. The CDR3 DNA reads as TGTGCCAGCAGCCTAAGTGAGGGGACCTACGAGCAGTACTTC. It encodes CASSLSEGTYEQYF.

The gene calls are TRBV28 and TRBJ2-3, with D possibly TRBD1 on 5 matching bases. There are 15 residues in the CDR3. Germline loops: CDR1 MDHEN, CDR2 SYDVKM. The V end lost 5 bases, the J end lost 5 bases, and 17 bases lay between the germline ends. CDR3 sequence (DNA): TGTGCCAGCAGTCCCCGAGGCAGGGCTGGAGATACGCAGTATTTT. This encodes CASSPRGRAGDTQYF.

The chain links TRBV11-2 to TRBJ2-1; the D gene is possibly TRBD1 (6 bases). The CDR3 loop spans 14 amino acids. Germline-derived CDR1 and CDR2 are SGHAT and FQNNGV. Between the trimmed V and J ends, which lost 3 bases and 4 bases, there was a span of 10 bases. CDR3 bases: TGTGCCAGCAGCTTCGGGACACTTTACAATGAGCAGTTCTTC. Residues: CASSFGTLYNEQFF.

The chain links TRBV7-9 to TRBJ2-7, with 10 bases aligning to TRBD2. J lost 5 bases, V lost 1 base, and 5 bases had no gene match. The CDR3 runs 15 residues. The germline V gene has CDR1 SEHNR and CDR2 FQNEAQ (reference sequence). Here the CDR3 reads CASSLGLAGEHEQYF. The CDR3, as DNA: TGTGCCAGCAGCTTAGGACTAGCGGGCGAGCACGAGCAGTACTTC. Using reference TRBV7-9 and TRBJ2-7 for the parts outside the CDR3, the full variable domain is DTGVSQNPRHKITKRGQNVTFRCDPISEHNRLYWYRQTLGQGPEFLTYFQNEAQLEKSRLLSDRFSAERPKGSFSTLEIQRTEQGDSAMYLCASSLGLAGEHEQYFGPGTRLTVT.

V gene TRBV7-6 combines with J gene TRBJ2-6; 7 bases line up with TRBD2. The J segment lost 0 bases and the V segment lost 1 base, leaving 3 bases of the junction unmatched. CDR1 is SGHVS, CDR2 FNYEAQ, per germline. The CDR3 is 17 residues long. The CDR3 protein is CASSLESSGSGANVLTF. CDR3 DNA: TGTGCCAGCAGCTTAGAGTCTAGCGGCTCTGGGGCCAACGTCCTGACTTTC.

The CDR3, as DNA: TGCAGTGCTAGGGGACTAGCGGGGCTTTCCTACGAGCAGTACTTC. Amino acid sequence: CSARGLAGLSYEQYF. The genes are TRBV20-1 and TRBJ2-7, with 13 bases matching TRBD2. The CDR3 runs 15 residues. The germline gives CDR1 DFQATT, CDR2 SNEGSKA (reference sequence). V was clipped by 3 bases and J by 1 base; unmatched bases: 3.

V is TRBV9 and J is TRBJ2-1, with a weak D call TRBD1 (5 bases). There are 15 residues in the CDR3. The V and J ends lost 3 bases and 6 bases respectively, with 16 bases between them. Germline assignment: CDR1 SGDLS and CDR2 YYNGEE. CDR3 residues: CASSGAGLDGNEQFF. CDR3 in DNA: TGTGCCAGCAGCGGGGCAGGGCTTGATGGCAATGAGCAGTTCTTC.